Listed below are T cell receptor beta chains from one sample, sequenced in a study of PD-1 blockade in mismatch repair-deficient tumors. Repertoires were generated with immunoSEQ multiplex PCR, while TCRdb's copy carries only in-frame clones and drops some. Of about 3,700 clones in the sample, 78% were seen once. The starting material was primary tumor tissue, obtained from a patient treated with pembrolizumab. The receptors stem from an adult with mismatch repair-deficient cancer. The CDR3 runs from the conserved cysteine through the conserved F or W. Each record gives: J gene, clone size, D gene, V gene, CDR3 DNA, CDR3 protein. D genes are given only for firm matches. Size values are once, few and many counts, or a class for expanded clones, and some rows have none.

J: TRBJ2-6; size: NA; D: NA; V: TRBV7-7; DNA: TGTGCCAGCAGCCTCGGACATATGCCACAAAGTCGGGCCAACGTCCTGACTTTC; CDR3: CASSLGHMPQSRANVLTF
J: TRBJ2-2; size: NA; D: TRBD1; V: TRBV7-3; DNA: TGTGCCAGCAGCTCCGGGACAGTTCTAGACGGGGAGCTGTTTTTT; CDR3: CASSSGTVLDGELFF
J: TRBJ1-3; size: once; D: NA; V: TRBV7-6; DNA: TGTGCCAGCAGCTCGGGTCTGCCGGGAAACACCATATATTTT; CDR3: CASSSGLPGNTIYF
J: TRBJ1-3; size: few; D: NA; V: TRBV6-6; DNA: TGTGCCAGCAGTCAACGACAGGGAAACACCATATATTTT; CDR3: CASSQRQGNTIYF
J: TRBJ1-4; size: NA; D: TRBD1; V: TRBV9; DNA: TGTGCCAGCAGCGCCCTAACAGGGGATGCTAATGAAAAACTGTTTTTT; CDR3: CASSALTGDANEKLFF
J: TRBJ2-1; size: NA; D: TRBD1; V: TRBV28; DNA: TGTGCCAGCAACCGTGGGACAGGGGGCTGGGAACAGTTCTTC; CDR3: CASNRGTGGWEQFF
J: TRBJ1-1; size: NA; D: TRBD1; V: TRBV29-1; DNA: TGCAGCGCAGCCGGGACAGGGGGGACTGAGGCTTTCTTT; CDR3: CSAAGTGGTEAFF
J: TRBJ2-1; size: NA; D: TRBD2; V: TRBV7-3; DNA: TGTGCCAGCAGCCTAGCGGGAGGGCAAAATGAGCAGTTCTTC; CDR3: CASSLAGGQNEQFF
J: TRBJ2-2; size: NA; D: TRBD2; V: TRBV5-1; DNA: TGCGCCAGCAGCTGGGGAGGGCCGGGCACCGGGGAGCTGTTTTTT; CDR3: CASSWGGPGTGELFF
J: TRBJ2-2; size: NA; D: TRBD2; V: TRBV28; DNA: TGTGCCAGCAGCTATAGCGGGTTCTACACCGGGGAGCTGTTTTTT; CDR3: CASSYSGFYTGELFF
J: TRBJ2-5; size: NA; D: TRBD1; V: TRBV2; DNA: TGTGCCAGTTCACCCGACAGGGGGCACGAGACCCAGTACTTC; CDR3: CASSPDRGHETQYF
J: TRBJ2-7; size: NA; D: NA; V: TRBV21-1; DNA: TGTGCCAGCAGCCCTCCCTCCTACGAGCAGTACTTC; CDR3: CASSPPSYEQYF
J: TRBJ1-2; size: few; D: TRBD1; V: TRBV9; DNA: TGTGCCAGCAGCGTAGCTGAGGGGACAGCTTCTGGCTACACCTTC; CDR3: CASSVAEGTASGYTF
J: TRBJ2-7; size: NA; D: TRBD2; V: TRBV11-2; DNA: TGTGCCAGCAGCTTAAGTTCGGGGTGGACTAGCGCCTACGAGCAGTACTTC; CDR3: CASSLSSGWTSAYEQYF
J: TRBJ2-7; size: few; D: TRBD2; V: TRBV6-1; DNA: TGTGCCAGCAGTGAAAAGGTGGCTAGCGGGAACTACGAGCAGTACTTC; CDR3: CASSEKVASGNYEQYF
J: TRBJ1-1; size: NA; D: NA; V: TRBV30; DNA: TGTGCCTGGACCCTACGGGTGGGGAGGAACACTAAAGCTTTCTTT; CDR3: CAWTLRVGRNTKAFF
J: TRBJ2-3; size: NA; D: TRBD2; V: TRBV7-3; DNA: TGTGCCAGCAGCGCTACTAGCGGGAGGGCAGATACGCAGTATTTT; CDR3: CASSATSGRADTQYF
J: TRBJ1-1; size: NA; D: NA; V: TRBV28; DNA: TGTGCCAGCAGTTTTTCGGCAGGGGCTGAAGCTTTCTTT; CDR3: CASSFSAGAEAFF
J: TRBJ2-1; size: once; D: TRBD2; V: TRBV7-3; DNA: TGTGCCAGCAGCTCCTCGGGACTAGCGTACAATGAGCAGTTCTTC; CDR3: CASSSSGLAYNEQFF
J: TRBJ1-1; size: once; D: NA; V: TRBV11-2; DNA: TGTGCCAGCAGCATTGTGGCAGGGGACACTGAAGCTTTCTTT; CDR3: CASSIVAGDTEAFF
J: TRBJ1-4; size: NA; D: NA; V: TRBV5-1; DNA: TGCGCCAGCAGCCCACTCGGGGTTACTAATGAAAAACTGTTTTTT; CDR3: CASSPLGVTNEKLFF
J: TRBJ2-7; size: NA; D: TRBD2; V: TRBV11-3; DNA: TGTGCCAGCAGCTTATCGGGAGGCCTCTACGAGCAGTACTTC; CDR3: CASSLSGGLYEQYF
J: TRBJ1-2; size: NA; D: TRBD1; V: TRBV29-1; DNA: TGCAGCCACGACAGGGGTGGCTATGGCTACACCTTC; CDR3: CSHDRGGYGYTF
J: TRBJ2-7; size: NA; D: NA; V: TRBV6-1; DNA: TGTGCCAGCAGTGGCGGGCAGGCCCTCGAGCAGTACTTC; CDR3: CASSGGQALEQYF
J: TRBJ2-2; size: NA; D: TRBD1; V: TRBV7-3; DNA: TGTGCCAGCGCGACAGGGCGCACCGGGGAGCTGTTTTTT; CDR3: CASATGRTGELFF
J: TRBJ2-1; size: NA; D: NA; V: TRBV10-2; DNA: TGCGCCAGCAGGGACAGCTCCTACAATGAGCAGTTCTTC; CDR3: CASRDSSYNEQFF
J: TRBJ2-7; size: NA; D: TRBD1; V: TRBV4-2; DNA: TGTGCCAGCAGCCAACTAGGACAGGGTATTACCTACGAGCAGTACTTC; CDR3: CASSQLGQGITYEQYF